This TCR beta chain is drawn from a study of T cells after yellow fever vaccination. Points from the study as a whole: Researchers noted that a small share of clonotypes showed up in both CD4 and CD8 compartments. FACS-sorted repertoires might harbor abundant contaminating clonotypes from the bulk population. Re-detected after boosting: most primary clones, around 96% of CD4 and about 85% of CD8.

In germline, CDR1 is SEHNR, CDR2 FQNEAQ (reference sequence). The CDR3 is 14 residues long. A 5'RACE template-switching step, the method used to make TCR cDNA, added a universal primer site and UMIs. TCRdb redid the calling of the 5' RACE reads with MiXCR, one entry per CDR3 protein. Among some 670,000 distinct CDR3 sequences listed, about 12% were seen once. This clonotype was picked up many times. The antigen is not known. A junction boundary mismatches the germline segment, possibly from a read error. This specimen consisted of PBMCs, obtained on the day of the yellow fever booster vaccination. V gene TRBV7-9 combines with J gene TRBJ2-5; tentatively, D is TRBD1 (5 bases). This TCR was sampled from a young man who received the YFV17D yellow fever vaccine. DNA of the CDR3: TGTGCCAGCACCTTAAAACAGGCACAAGAGACCCAGTACTTC. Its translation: CASTLKQAQETQYF.